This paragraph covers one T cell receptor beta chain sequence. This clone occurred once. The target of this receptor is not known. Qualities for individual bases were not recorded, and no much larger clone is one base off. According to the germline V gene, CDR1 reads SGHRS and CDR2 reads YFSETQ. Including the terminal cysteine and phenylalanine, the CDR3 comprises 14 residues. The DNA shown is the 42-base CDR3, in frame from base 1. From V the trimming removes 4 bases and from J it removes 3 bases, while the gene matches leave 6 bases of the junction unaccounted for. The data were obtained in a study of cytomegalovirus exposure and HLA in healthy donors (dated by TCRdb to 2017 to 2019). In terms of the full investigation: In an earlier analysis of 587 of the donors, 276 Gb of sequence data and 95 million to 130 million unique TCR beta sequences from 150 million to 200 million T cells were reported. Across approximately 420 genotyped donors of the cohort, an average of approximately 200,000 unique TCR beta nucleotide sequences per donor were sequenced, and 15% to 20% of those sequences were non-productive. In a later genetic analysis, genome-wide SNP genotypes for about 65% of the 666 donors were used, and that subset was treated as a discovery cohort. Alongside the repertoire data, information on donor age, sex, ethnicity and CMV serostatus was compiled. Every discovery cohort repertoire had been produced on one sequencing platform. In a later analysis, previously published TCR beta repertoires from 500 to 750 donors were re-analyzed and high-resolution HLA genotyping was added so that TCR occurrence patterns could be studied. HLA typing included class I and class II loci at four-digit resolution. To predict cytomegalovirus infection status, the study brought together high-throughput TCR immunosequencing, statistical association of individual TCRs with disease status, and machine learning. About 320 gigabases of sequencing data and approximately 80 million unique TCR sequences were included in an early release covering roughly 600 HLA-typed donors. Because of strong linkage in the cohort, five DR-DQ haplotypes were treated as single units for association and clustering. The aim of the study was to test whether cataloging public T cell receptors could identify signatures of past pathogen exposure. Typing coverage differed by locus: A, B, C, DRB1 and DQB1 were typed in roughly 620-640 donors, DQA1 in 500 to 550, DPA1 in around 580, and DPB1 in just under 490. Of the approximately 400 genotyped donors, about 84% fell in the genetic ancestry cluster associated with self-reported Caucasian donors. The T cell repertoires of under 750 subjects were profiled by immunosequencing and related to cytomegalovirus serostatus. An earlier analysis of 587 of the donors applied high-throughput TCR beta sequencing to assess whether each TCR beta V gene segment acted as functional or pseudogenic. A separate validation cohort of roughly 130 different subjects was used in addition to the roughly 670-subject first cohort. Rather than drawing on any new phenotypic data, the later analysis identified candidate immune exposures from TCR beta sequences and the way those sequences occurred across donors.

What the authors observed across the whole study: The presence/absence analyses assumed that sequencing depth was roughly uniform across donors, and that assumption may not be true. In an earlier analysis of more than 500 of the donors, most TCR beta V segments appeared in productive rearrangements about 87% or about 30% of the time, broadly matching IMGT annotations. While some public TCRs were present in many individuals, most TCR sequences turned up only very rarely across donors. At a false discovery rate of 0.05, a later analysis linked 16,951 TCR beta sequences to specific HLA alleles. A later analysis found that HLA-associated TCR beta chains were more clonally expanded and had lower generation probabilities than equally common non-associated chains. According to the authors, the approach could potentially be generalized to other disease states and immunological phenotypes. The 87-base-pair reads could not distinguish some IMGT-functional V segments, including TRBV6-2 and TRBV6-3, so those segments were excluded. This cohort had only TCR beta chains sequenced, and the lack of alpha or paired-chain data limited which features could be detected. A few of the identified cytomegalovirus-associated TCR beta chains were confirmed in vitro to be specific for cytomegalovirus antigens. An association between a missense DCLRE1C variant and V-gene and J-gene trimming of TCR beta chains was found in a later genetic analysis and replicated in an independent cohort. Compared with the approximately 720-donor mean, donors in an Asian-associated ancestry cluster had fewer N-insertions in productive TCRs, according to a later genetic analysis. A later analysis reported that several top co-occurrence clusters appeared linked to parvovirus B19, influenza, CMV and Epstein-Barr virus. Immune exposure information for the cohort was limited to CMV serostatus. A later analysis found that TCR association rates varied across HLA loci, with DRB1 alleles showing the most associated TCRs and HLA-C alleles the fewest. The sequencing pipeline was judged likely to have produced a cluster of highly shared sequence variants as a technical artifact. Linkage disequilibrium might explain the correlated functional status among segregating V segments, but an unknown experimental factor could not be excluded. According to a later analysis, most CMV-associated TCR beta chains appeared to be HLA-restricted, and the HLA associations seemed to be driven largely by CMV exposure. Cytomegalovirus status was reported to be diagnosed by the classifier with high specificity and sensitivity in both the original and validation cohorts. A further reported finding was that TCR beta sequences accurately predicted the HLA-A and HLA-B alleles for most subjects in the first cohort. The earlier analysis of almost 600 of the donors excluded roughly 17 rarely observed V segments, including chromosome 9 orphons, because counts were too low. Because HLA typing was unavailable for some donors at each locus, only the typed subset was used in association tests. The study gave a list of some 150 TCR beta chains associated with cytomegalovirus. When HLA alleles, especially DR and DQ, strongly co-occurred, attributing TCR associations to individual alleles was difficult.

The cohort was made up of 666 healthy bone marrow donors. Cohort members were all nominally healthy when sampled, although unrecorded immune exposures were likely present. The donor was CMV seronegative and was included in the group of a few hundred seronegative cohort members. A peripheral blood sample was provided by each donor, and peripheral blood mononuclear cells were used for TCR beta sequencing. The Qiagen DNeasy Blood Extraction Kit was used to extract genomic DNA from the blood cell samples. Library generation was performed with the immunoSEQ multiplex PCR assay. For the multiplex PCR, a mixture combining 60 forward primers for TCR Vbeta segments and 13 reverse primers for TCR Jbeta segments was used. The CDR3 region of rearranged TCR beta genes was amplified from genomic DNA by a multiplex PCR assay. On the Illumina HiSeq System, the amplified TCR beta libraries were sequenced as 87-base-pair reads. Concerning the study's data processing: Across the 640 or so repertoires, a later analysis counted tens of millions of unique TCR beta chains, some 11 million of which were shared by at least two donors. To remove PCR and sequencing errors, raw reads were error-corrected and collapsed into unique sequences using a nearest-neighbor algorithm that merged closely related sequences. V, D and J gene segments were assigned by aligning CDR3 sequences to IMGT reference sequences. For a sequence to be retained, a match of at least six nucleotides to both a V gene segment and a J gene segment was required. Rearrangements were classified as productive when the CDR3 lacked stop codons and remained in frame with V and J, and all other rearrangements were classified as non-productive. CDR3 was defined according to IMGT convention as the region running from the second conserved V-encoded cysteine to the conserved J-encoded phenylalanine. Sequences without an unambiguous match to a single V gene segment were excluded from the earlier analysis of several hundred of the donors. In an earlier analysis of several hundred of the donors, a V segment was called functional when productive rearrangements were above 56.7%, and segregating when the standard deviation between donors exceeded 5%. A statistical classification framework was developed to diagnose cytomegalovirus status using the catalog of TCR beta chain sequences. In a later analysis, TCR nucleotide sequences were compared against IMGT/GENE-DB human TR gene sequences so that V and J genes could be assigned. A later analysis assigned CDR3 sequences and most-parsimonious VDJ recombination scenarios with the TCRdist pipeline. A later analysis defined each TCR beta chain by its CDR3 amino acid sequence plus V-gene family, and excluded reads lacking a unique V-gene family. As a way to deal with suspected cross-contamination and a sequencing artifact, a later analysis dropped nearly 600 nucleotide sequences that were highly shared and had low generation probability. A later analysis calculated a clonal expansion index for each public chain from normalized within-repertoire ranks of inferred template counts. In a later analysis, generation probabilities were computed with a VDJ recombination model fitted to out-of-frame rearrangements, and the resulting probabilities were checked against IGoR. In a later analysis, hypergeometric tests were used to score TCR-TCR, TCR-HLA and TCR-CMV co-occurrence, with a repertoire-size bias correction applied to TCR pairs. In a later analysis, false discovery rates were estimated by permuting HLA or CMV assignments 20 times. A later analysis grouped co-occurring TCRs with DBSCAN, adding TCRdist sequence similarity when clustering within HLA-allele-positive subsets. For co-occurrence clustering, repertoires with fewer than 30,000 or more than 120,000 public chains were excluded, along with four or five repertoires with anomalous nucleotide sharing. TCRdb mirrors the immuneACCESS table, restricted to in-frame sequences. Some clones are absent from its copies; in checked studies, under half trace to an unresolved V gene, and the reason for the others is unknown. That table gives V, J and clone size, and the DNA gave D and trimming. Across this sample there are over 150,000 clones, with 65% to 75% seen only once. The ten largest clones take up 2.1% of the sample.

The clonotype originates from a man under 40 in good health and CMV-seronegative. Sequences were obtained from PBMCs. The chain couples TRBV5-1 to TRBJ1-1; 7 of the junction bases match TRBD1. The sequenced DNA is TGCGCCAGCAGCCTAGAGGGACAGCACACTGAAGCTTTCTTT. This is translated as CASSLEGQHTEAFF.